One sample yielded the 20 T cell receptor beta chains listed below, sequenced in a study of monozygotic twins with inflammatory bowel disease. TCRdb processed the 5' RACE reads again and assigns one entry to each CDR3 protein, with no DNA. Here the sample table reports 350,000 to 500,000 distinct CDR3 sequences. Sequenced input: blood. These receptors all stem from a human donor with ulcerative colitis or Crohn's disease, or a healthy co-twin of an affected twin (not recorded which).

The chain couples TRBV27 to TRBJ2-3; the TCRdb D gene call, TRBD1, has no DNA to confirm it. This CDR3 comprises 14 residues. The V gene's germline CDR1 is MNHEY and CDR2 SMNVEV (reference sequence). CDR3 sequence reads: CASSLFRGTDTQYF.

The chain uses TRBV5-1 and TRBJ2-1; without DNA, the TCRdb call of TRBD1 cannot be checked. The CDR3 contains 15 residues. Germline V gene sequence: CDR1 SGHRS, CDR2 YFSETQ. The chain's CDR3 is CASRTTGETYNEQFF.

The chain is built from TRBV6-1 and TRBJ2-7; TCRdb outputs TRBD2, but without DNA this stays unchecked. CDR3 length equals 14 residues. CDR1 is MNHNS, CDR2 SASEGT, per germline. The CDR3 sequence: CASSRQREGHEQYF.

The chain is built from TRBV12-3 or TRBV12-4 and TRBJ2-3; as DNA is missing, the TRBD1 call by TCRdb cannot be tested. The CDR3 is 15 residues long. The CDR3 reads CASSPLGQGRDTQYF.

The rearrangement links TRBV7-6 to TRBJ1-1. There are 13 residues in the CDR3. Germline CDR1 reads SGHVS; CDR2 reads FNYEAQ. CDR3 residues: CASSSGPMAEAFF. The variable domain in full, completed from reference TRBV7-6 and TRBJ1-1, reads GAGVSQSPRYKVTKRGQDVALRCDPISGHVSLYWYRQALGQGPEFLTYFNYEAQQDKSGLPNDRFSAERPEGSISTLTIQRTEQRDSAMYRCASSSGPMAEAFFGQGTRLTVV.

V and J are TRBV20-1 and TRBJ1-4; no DNA is available, so the TRBD1 call from TCRdb remains unchecked. The CDR3 runs 13 residues. Germline V gives CDR1 DFQATT, CDR2 SNEGSKA (reference sequence). CDR3 residues: CSALTGANEKLFF.

The chain combines TRBV12-3 or TRBV12-4 with TRBJ1-2. CDR3 length: 14 residues. CDR3 sequence: CASSLHGKSSGYTF.

V gene TRBV29-1 combines with J gene TRBJ2-3; TCRdb returns TRBD1, unconfirmable since there is no DNA. CDR3 length equals 13 residues. CDR1 SQVTM and CDR2 ANQGSEA come from the germline V gene. The CDR3 region is CSVGITGKDTQYF.

The V and J genes are TRBV20-1 and TRBJ1-1; the D call of TRBD1 rests on TCRdb alone, since no DNA is present to check it. The CDR3 length is 13 residues. The germline V gene has CDR1 DFQATT and CDR2 SNEGSKA (reference sequence). The CDR3 loop is CSAQRGGPTEAFF.

V is TRBV12-3 or TRBV12-4 and J is TRBJ1-5; there is no DNA to check the TCRdb D call of TRBD1. The CDR3 consists of 14 residues. The CDR3 loop is CASSPGQKGQPQHF.

The chain uses TRBV28 and TRBJ1-4; checking the TCRdb D call of TRBD1 is not possible without DNA. Germline V gives CDR1 MDHEN, CDR2 SYDVKM. This CDR3 is 15 amino acids long. The CDR3 loop reads CASSYRDGSNEKLFF.

CDR3 in amino acids: CASSLEGEGQPQHF. The V gene is TRBV7-9, the J gene TRBJ1-5. Germline assignment: CDR1 SEHNR and CDR2 FQNEAQ (reference sequence). The CDR3 runs to 14 residues.

V is TRBV28 and J is TRBJ2-1; there is no DNA to check the TCRdb D call of TRBD1. The CDR3 extends over 18 amino acids. Germline CDR1 is MDHEN and CDR2 is SYDVKM. CDR3 amino acids: CASSSPGDVGRWGNEQFF.

The chain recombines TRBV20-1 with TRBJ2-7. Germline-derived CDR1 and CDR2 are DFQATT and SNEGSKA (reference sequence). This CDR3 comprises 12 residues. The CDR3 sequence is CSANLLSYEQYF.

The chain joins TRBV10-3 to TRBJ1-2. The CDR3 loop spans 12 amino acids. CDR1 ENHRY and CDR2 SYGVKD come from the germline V gene. The CDR3: CAIRDSSGGYTF.

J is TRBJ2-2 and V is TRBV10-3; TCRdb gives TRBD1 as the D gene, but with no DNA this cannot be confirmed. From germline, CDR1 is ENHRY and CDR2 SYGVKD. This CDR3 is 16 amino acids long. The CDR3 region is CAIHSGTGGNTGELFF.

The V call is TRBV12-3 or TRBV12-4, the J call TRBJ2-6; with no DNA, the TCRdb D assignment of TRBD1 cannot be verified. The CDR3 runs to 16 residues. CDR3 protein: CASSRRQGAGANVLTF.

V usage is TRBV6-5 and J usage is TRBJ1-5. In germline, CDR1 is MNHEY, CDR2 SVGAGI. The CDR3 covers 16 residues. The CDR3 spells CASSNPGGRGGQPQHF.

The chain couples TRBV27 to TRBJ2-7. The germline gives CDR1 MNHEY, CDR2 SMNVEV (reference sequence). The CDR3 consists of 16 residues. CDR3 residues: CASSLDKRSGSYEQYF.

V is TRBV19 and J is TRBJ2-1; TCRdb calls TRBD1, which cannot be checked without DNA. Germline V lookup: CDR1 LNHDA, CDR2 SQIVND (reference sequence). This CDR3 comprises 14 residues. CDR3 sequence: CASSFGTDYNEQFF.